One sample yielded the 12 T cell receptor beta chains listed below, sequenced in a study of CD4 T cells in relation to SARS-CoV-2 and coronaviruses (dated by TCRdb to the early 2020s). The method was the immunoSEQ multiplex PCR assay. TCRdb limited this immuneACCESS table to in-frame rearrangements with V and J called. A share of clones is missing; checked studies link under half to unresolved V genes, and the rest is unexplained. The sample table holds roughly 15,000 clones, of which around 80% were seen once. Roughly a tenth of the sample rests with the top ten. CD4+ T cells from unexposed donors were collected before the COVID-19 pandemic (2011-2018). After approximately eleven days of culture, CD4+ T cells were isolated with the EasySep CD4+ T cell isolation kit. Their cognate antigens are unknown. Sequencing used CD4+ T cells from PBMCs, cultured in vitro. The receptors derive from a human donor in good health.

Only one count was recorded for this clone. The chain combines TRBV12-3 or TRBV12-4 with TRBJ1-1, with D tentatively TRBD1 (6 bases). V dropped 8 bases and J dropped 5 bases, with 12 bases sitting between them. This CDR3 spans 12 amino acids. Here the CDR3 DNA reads TGTGCCAGCTCACCCAGGGGTACTGAAGCTTTCTTT. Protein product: CASSPRGTEAFF.

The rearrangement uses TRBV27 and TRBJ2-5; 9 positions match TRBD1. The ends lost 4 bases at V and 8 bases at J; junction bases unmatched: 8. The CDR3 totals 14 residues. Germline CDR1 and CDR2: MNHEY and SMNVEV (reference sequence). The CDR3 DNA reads TGTGCCAGCAGTTCATGGGACAGGGTTTTAACCCAGTACTTC. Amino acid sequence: CASSSWDRVLTQYF.

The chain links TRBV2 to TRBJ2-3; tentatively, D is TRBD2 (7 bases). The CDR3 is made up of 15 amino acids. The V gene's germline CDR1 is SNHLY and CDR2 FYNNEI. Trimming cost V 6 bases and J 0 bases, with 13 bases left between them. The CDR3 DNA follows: TGTGCCAGCAGCGAGGGGGGGTTTAGCACAGATACGCAGTATTTT. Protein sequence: CASSEGGFSTDTQYF.

This CDR3 reads CSASGGRSRADTQYF. The CDR3, as DNA: TGCAGTGCTAGTGGCGGGCGGAGCCGCGCAGATACGCAGTATTTT. This chain uses TRBV20-1 with TRBJ2-3, with D perhaps TRBD2 (5 bases). The V gene lost 3 bases and the J gene lost 4 bases, with 17 bases spanning the gap. In germline, CDR1 is DFQATT, CDR2 SNEGSKA (reference sequence). The CDR3 spans 15 residues.

The CDR3 sequence is CASSEISGPSYEQYF. The CDR3 DNA reads as TGTGCCAGCAGTGAAATAAGCGGACCCTCCTACGAGCAGTACTTC. The chain couples TRBV6-1 to TRBJ2-7; tentatively, D is TRBD2 (5 bases). The CDR3 is 15 amino acids. V was cut by 2 bases and J by 0 bases, with 11 bases left in between. Germline V gene lookup returns CDR1 MNHNS and CDR2 SASEGT.

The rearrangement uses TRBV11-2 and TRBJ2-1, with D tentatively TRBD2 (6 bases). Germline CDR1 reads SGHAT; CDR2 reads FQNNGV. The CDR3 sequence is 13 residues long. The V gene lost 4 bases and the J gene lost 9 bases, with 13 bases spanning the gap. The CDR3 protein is CASSWILAVEQFF. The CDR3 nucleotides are TGTGCCAGCAGCTGGATACTAGCAGTTGAGCAGTTCTTC.

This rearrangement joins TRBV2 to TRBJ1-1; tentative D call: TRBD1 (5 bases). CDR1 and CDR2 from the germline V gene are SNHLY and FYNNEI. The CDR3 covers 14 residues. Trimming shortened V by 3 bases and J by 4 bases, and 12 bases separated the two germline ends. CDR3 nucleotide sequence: TGTGCCAGCAGTGAGAGGCAGGGAGGCACTGAAGCTTTCTTT. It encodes CASSERQGGTEAFF.

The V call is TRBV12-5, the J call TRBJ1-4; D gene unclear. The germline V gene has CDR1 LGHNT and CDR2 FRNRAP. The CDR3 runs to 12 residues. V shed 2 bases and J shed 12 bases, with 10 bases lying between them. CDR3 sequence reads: CASGLFLRELFF. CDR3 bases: TGTGCTAGTGGTTTGTTCCTGAGGGAACTGTTTTTT. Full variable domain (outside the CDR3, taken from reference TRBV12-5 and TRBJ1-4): DARVTQTPRHKVTEMGQEVTMRCQPILGHNTVFWYRQTMMQGLELLAYFRNRAPLDDSGMPKDRFSAEMPDATLATLKIQPSEPRDSAVYFCASGLFLRELFFGSGTQLSVL.

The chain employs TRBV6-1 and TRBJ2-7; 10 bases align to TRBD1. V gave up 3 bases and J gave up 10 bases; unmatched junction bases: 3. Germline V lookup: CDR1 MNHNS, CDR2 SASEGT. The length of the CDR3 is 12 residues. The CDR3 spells CASSDRDRGQYF. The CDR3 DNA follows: TGTGCCAGCAGTGACCGGGACAGGGGACAGTACTTC.

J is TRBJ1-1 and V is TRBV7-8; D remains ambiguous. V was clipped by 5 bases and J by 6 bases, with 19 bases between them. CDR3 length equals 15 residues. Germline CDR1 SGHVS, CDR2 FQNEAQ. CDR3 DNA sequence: TGTGCCAGCAGCCCTCCCTCCCCCCATCAAGCTGAAGCTTTCTTT. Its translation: CASSPPSPHQAEAFF.

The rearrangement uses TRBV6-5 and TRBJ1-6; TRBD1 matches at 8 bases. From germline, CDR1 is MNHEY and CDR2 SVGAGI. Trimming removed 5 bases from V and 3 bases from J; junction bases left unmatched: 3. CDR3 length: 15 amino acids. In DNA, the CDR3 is TGTGCCAGCAGTCGTGGACAGGGCTATAATTCACCCCTCCACTTT. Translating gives CASSRGQGYNSPLHF.

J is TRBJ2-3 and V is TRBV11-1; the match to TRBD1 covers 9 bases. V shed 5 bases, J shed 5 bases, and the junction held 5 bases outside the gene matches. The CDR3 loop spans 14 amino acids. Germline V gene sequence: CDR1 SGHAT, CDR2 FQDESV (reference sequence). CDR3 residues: CASSKGQGGDTQYF. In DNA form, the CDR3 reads TGTGCCAGCAGCAAGGGACAGGGAGGAGATACGCAGTATTTT.